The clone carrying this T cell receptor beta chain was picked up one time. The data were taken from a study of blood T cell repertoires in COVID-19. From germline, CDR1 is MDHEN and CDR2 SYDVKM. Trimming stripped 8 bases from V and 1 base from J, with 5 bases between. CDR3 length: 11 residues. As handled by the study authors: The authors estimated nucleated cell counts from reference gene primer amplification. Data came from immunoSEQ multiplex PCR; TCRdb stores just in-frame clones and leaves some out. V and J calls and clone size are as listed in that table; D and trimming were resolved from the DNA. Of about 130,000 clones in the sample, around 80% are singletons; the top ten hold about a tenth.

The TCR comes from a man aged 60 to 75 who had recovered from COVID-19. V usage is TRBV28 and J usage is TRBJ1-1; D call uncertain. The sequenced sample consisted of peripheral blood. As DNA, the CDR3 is TGTGCCAGCGAGGGGAACACTGAAGCTTTCTTT. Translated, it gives CASEGNTEAFF.